The 32 T cell receptor beta chains given below trace back to one sample, sequenced in a study of T-cell reconstitution after alpha-beta-depleted transplantation in children. Construction of the TCRbeta library involved unique molecular identifiers. A single record per CDR3 protein comes from TCRdb applying MiXCR to the PCR reads. Of around 960,000 distinct CDR3 sequences listed, 25% to 35% were seen once; the top ten hold roughly 27%. This specimen consisted of PBMCs, mostly from graft donor cells, obtained 360 days after TCRalphabeta/CD19-depleted stem cell transplant. The receptors here all came from a boy less than two years old who had a stem cell transplant for SCID, so the T cells may come from the graft donor.

The genes are TRBV12-3 or TRBV12-4 and TRBJ2-7; perhaps D is TRBD1 or TRBD2 (5 bases each). CDR3 size: 13 residues. V was cut by 5 bases and J by 2 bases, with 10 bases left in between. The CDR3 sequence is CASSTGTPYEQYF. The CDR3, as DNA: TGTGCCAGCAGTACCGGGACGCCCTACGAGCAGTACTTC.

Details on this clonotype: Mismatch with germline at one junction end may stem from a read error. CDR3 nucleotide sequence: TGTGCCATCAGTGAGCCGGGCTCCCACGAGCAGTACTTC. It encodes CAISEPGSHEQYF. The rearrangement links TRBV10-3 to TRBJ2-7, with D hard to call. The CDR3 has 13 residues. Germline-derived CDR1 and CDR2 are ENHRY and SYGVKD.

The rearrangement joins TRBV12-3 or TRBV12-4 to TRBJ1-6, with 7 bases matching TRBD1. Unmatched junction bases numbered 19, after V lost 4 bases and J lost 4 bases. The CDR3 totals 20 residues. CDR3: CASSSRPGTDLSDYNSPLHF. The CDR3 bases are TGTGCCAGCAGTTCGCGCCCCGGGACAGATCTCTCCGATTATAATTCACCCCTCCACTTT.

CDR3 protein: CASSLASGFGATQRGGYTF. The CDR3 DNA reads as TGCGCCAGCAGCTTGGCCTCGGGGTTTGGCGCCACCCAGAGAGGGGGCTACACCTTC. The rearrangement links TRBV5-1 to TRBJ1-2; no clear D. Trimming cost V 0 bases and J 8 bases, with 29 bases left between them. This CDR3 comprises 19 residues. CDR1 is SGHRS, CDR2 YFSETQ, per germline.

The chain employs TRBV27 and TRBJ2-7; 11 nucleotides agree with TRBD2. Trimming took 4 bases from V and 7 from J; bases not matched to a gene: 9. Germline loops: CDR1 MNHEY, CDR2 SMNVEV (reference sequence). The CDR3 consists of 15 residues. CDR3 region: CASSSVAGGPWEQYF. In DNA, the CDR3 is TGTGCCAGCAGTTCCGTAGCGGGGGGGCCGTGGGAGCAGTACTTC.

This clonotype was seen only once. The rearrangement joins TRBV15 to TRBJ2-3, with D unclear. The germline gives CDR1 LNHNV, CDR2 YYDKDF (reference sequence). With 4 bases removed from V and 2 bases from J, the gap between germline ends came to 4 bases. The length of the CDR3 is 12 residues. The CDR3 spells CATSTDTDTQYF. DNA of the CDR3: TGTGCCACCAGCACAGACACAGATACGCAGTATTTT.

In its sample, this clonotype was seen a few times. This rearrangement joins TRBV29-1 to TRBJ1-1; D is unclear. CDR3 size: 13 residues. V shed 2 bases and J shed 4 bases, with 11 bases lying between them. Germline-derived CDR1 and CDR2 are SQVTM and ANQGSEA. For the CDR3, the DNA is TGCAGCGTTGAAATCCGGATGACCACTGAAGCTTTCTTT. Protein sequence: CSVEIRMTTEAFF.

This chain links TRBV29-1 with TRBJ2-7, with D uncertain. This CDR3 spans 11 amino acids. Trimming took off 5 bases at V and 0 bases at J, with 5 bases between the two ends. The germline gives CDR1 SQVTM, CDR2 ANQGSEA. As DNA, the CDR3 is TGCAGCGTTAAGACCTCCTACGAGCAGTACTTC. It is translated as CSVKTSYEQYF.

The chain is built from TRBV15 and TRBJ1-3; no definite D call. The V and J ends lost 1 base and 4 bases respectively, with 5 bases between them. Looked up from germline, CDR1 is LNHNV and CDR2 is YYDKDF (reference sequence). The CDR3 has 13 residues. CDR3 DNA: TGTGCCACCAGCAGAGTCGGGGGAAACACCATATATTTT. As protein: CATSRVGGNTIYF.

This clonotype showed up just a few times. The chain recombines TRBV4-2 with TRBJ2-3; 7 bases map to TRBD1. The CDR3 sequence is 15 residues long. The germline CDR1 and CDR2 sequences are LGHNA and YNFKEQ. V shed 2 bases and J 3 bases; nucleotides not matched to a gene: 5. In nucleotides, the CDR3 is TGTGCCAGCAGCCAAAGACAGGGTTGGACAGATACGCAGTATTTT. This codes for CASSQRQGWTDTQYF.

The table lists this clonotype with a few counts. V usage is TRBV15 and J usage is TRBJ2-2; D gene uncertain. Trimming shortened V by 1 base and J by 0 bases, and 9 bases separated the two germline ends. CDR1 and CDR2 (germline): LNHNV, YYDKDF (reference sequence). The CDR3 is made up of 16 amino acids. Written as DNA, the CDR3 is TGTGCCACCAGCAGAGTGCTGGGAACGAACACCGGGGAGCTGTTTTTT. Translating gives CATSRVLGTNTGELFF. Full variable domain (rest looked up from reference TRBV15 and TRBJ2-2): DAMVIQNPRYQVTQFGKPVTLSCSQTLNHNVMYWYQQKSSQAPKLLFHYYDKDFNNEADTPDNFQSRRPNTSFCFLDIRSPGLGDTAMYLCATSRVLGTNTGELFFGEGSRLTVL.

This clonotype has more than one count but fewer than ten. The J gene is TRBJ2-1, the V gene TRBV10-3, with 8 bases lining up with TRBD1. V shed 9 bases and J 8 bases; nucleotides not matched to a gene: 6. CDR1 is ENHRY, CDR2 SYGVKD, per germline. This CDR3 contains 12 residues. For the CDR3, the DNA is TGTGCCATAGGACAGGGATGGTATGAGCAGTTCTTC. It is translated as CAIGQGWYEQFF.

This clonotype was seen repeatedly, ten times or more. This chain links TRBV20-1 with TRBJ2-5, with no clear D. The CDR3 covers 12 residues. CDR1 and CDR2 from the germline V gene are DFQATT and SNEGSKA (reference sequence). Trimming shortened V by 5 bases and J by 5 bases, and 12 bases separated the two germline ends. CDR3 in DNA: TGCAGTGCTCGGCGTAGCCAGGAGACCCAGTACTTC. It yields the protein CSARRSQETQYF.

This clonotype was seen ten or more times. The chain recombines TRBV5-5 with TRBJ1-2; a weak D match, TRBD1 (6 bases). The CDR3 runs to 14 residues. V gave up 2 bases and J gave up 2 bases, with 10 bases separating them. Germline CDR1 SGHKS, CDR2 YYEKEE (reference sequence). Here the CDR3 DNA reads TGTGCCAGCAGCTTCGGACAGAGCAACTATGGCTACACCTTC. Residues: CASSFGQSNYGYTF. Filled out from reference TRBV5-5 and TRBJ1-2, the complete variable domain reads DAGVTQSPTHLIKTRGQQVTLRCSPISGHKSVSWYQQVLGQGPQFIFQYYEKEERGRGNFPDRFSARQFPNYSSELNVNALLLGDSALYLCASSFGQSNYGYTFGSGTRLTVV.

This clonotype was seen just once. V usage is TRBV12-3 or TRBV12-4 and J usage is TRBJ1-1; TRBD1 might be the D (6 bases). The CDR3 is made up of 17 amino acids. Trimming removed 5 bases from V and 1 base from J, with 20 bases in between. The CDR3 coding sequence is TGTGCCAGCAGTGAGACACCGACAGGCCCGGAGAACACTGAAGCTTTCTTT. Its protein product is CASSETPTGPENTEAFF.

This clonotype was observed a few times. The rearrangement uses TRBV10-3 and TRBJ1-6; tentatively, D is TRBD1 (5 bases). V was pared by 4 bases and J by 4 bases, with 11 bases between. There are 15 residues in the CDR3. From germline, CDR1 is ENHRY and CDR2 SYGVKD. The CDR3 region has the DNA TGTGCCATCAGTGGCGACAGCCATTATAATTCACCCCTCCACTTT. Translated: CAISGDSHYNSPLHF.

CDR3 protein: CASSSPQLAGRVETQYF. The CDR3 region has the DNA TGTGCCAGCAGTTCACCCCAACTAGCGGGGCGGGTAGAGACCCAGTACTTC. J is TRBJ2-5 and V is TRBV12-3 or TRBV12-4, with 10 positions matching TRBD2. Trimming took 4 bases from V and 4 from J; bases not matched to a gene: 12. CDR3 length: 17 amino acids.

In its sample, this clonotype was seen a few times. The rearrangement links TRBV5-1 to TRBJ2-5, with 7 bases identical to TRBD2. From germline, CDR1 is SGHRS and CDR2 YFSETQ. V was pared by 4 bases and J by 5 bases, with 11 bases of the junction left unmatched. The CDR3 extends over 15 amino acids. CDR3 in DNA: TGCGCCAGCAGCCTGGAGCGGGGAGGGTGGGAGACCCAGTACTTC. Encoded protein: CASSLERGGWETQYF.

This chain links TRBV28 with TRBJ1-2; the D is unclear. The CDR3 totals 11 residues. CDR1 and CDR2 from the germline V gene are MDHEN and SYDVKM. Trimming cost V 6 bases and J 4 bases, with 6 bases left between them. CDR3 amino acids: CASSAIYGYTF. The CDR3 nucleotides read TGTGCCAGCAGCGCTATCTATGGCTACACCTTC.

Details on this clonotype: Its ends do not fully match the called genes, so a read error is possible. The V call is TRBV11-2, the J call TRBJ1-4; tentatively, D is TRBD1 (5 bases). In germline, CDR1 is SGHAT, CDR2 FQNNGV. This CDR3 region has 14 residues. This chain's CDR3 is CASSWAYGGGKVFF. The CDR3 nucleotides read TGTGCCAGCAGCTGGGCATATGGGGGGGGAAAAGTGTTTTTT. The full variable domain, completed using reference TRBV11-2 and TRBJ1-4, is EAGVAQSPRYKIIEKRQSVAFWCNPISGHATLYWYQQILGQGPKLLIQFQNNGVVDDSQLPKDRFSAERLKGVDSTLKIQPAKLEDSAVYLCASSWAYGGGKVFFGSGTQLSVL.

The sample holds a few counts of this clonotype. The V call is TRBV20-1, the J call TRBJ2-1; D is undetermined. Germline V CDR1 and CDR2: DFQATT, SNEGSKA (reference sequence). V was shortened by 1 base and J by 6 bases, with 7 bases between the two germline ends. This CDR3 is built from 12 residues. DNA of the CDR3: TGCAGTGCTAGAGGCCCTCCCAATGAGCAGTTCTTC. This codes for CSARGPPNEQFF.

As regards this clonotype: Lacking the conserved final phenylalanine or tryptophan, this CDR3 likely reflects a read error. The chain couples TRBV12-3 or TRBV12-4 to TRBJ2-7; 8 bases agree with TRBD1. After removal of 6 bases from V and 5 bases from J, the junction contained 12 bases not matched to a gene. This CDR3 has 15 residues. The CDR3 bases are TGTGCCAGCAGGGCCACCAGGGGGCGGAATAACGAGCAGTACTCC. Protein product: CASRATRGRNNEQYS.

This clonotype was recorded a few times. This chain connects TRBV6-4 to TRBJ2-5, with D unclear. Germline V gives CDR1 MRHNA, CDR2 SNTAGT. There are 14 residues in the CDR3. With 6 bases removed from V and 4 bases from J, the gap between germline ends came to 15 bases. CDR3 DNA sequence: TGTGCCAGCAGCACCGGGCCGCCGGGAGAGACCCAGTACTTC. Its translation: CASSTGPPGETQYF.

In this sample, this clonotype turned up a few times. The chain recombines TRBV19 with TRBJ2-3; D is perhaps TRBD2 (5 bases). The ends were cut back, 4 bases at V and 2 bases at J, with 10 bases in the middle. CDR1 and CDR2 (germline): LNHDA, SQIVND (reference sequence). The CDR3 extends over 14 amino acids. CDR3 residues: CASSNPGSTDTQYF. In DNA form, the CDR3 reads TGTGCCAGTAGTAATCCGGGATCCACAGATACGCAGTATTTT. Using reference TRBV19 and TRBJ2-3 for the parts outside the CDR3, the full variable domain is DGGITQSPKYLFRKEGQNVTLSCEQNLNHDAMYWYRQDPGQGLRLIYYSQIVNDFQKGDIAEGYSVSREKKESFPLTVTSAQKNPTAFYLCASSNPGSTDTQYFGPGTRLTVL.

The gene calls are TRBV11-2 and TRBJ2-7; 8 bases match TRBD1. V was clipped by 5 bases and J by 3 bases; unmatched bases: 6. Germline lookup yields CDR1 SGHAT and CDR2 FQNNGV. The CDR3 spans 14 residues. CDR3 nucleotides: TGTGCCAGCAGCGCCGGACAGGGCTTCTACGAGCAGTACTTC. Protein sequence: CASSAGQGFYEQYF. Variable domain in full (rest from reference TRBV11-2 and TRBJ2-7): EAGVAQSPRYKIIEKRQSVAFWCNPISGHATLYWYQQILGQGPKLLIQFQNNGVVDDSQLPKDRFSAERLKGVDSTLKIQPAKLEDSAVYLCASSAGQGFYEQYFGPGTRLTVT.

This chain joins TRBV2 and TRBJ2-5; possible D gene TRBD2, 5 bases. This CDR3 has 14 amino acids. Germline CDR1 and CDR2: SNHLY and FYNNEI. The V end was cut by 2 bases, the J end by 6 bases, with 13 bases between. The CDR3 spells CASSEPVPGKTQYF. The CDR3 coding sequence is TGTGCCAGCAGTGAACCGGTCCCCGGGAAGACCCAGTACTTC.

The chain combines TRBV12-3 or TRBV12-4 with TRBJ2-5; 8 bases are a match to TRBD2. The CDR3 contains 15 residues. V lost 0 bases and J lost 6; bases outside the gene matches: 6. Here the CDR3 DNA reads TGTGCCAGCAGTTTAGCGCCGGGGGGGCAAAAGACCCAGTACTTC. This encodes CASSLAPGGQKTQYF.

The chain combines TRBV15 with TRBJ2-5; D remains ambiguous. The CDR3 has 12 residues. Germline CDR1 reads LNHNV; CDR2 reads YYDKDF (reference sequence). Trimming removed 1 base from V and 5 bases from J, with 5 bases in between. CDR3 nucleotides: TGTGCCACCAGCAGAGGCCCGGAGACCCAGTACTTC. Translation: CATSRGPETQYF.

This clonotype was observed a handful of times. The chain is built from TRBV29-1 and TRBJ2-7, with 7 positions matching TRBD1. The CDR3 consists of 13 residues. Germline V gene lookup returns CDR1 SQVTM and CDR2 ANQGSEA. V shed 6 bases and J 2 bases; nucleotides not matched to a gene: 7. The CDR3 here is CSVADRPAYEQYF. CDR3 sequence (DNA): TGCAGCGTAGCGGACAGGCCAGCCTACGAGCAGTACTTC.

This clonotype showed up just a few times. CDR3 sequence (DNA): TGTGCCAGCAGTGAAGTCCTGAGGGGGGAGTCGTCCTACAATGAGCAGTTCTTC. It yields the protein CASSEVLRGESSYNEQFF. This sequence joins TRBV6-1 and TRBJ2-1; either TRBD1 or TRBD2 may fit D (6 bases each). Trimming took off 1 base at V and 1 base at J, with 17 bases between the two ends. The CDR3 runs to 18 residues. Germline values: CDR1 MNHNS, CDR2 SASEGT.

The rearrangement joins TRBV6-1 to TRBJ2-7; TRBD1 aligns across 10 bases. Unmatched junction bases numbered 7, after V lost 8 bases and J lost 3 bases. CDR1 and CDR2 (germline): MNHNS, SASEGT. This CDR3 spans 14 amino acids. The CDR3 DNA sequence: TGTGCCAGCCAAACGGGACAGGGGATCTACGAGCAGTACTTC. Translating it yields CASQTGQGIYEQYF.

The V gene is TRBV20-1, the J gene TRBJ2-7; TRBD2 might be the D (6 bases). The CDR3 has 14 residues. Trimming pared 2 bases from V and 2 bases from J, leaving 13 bases between. CDR1 and CDR2 (germline): DFQATT, SNEGSKA (reference sequence). The CDR3: CSARPLATTYEQYF. The CDR3 DNA reads TGCAGTGCTAGACCCCTAGCGACGACCTACGAGCAGTACTTC.